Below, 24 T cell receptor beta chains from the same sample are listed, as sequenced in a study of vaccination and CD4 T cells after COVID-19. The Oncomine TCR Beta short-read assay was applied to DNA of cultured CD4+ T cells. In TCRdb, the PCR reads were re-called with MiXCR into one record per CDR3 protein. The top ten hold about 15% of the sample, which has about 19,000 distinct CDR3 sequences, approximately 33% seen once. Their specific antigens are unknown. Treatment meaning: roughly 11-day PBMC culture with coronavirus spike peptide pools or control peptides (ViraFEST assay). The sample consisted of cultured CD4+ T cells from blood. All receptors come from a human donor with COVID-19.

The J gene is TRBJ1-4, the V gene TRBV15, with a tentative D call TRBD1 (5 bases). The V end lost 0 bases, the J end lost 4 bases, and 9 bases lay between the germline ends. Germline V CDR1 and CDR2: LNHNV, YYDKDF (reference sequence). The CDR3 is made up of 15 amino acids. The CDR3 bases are TGTGCCACCAGCAGAGATAAGGGGAATAATGAAAAACTGTTTTTT. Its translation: CATSRDKGNNEKLFF. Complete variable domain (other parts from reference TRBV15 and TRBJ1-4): DAMVIQNPRYQVTQFGKPVTLSCSQTLNHNVMYWYQQKSSQAPKLLFHYYDKDFNNEADTPDNFQSRRPNTSFCFLDIRSPGLGDTAMYLCATSRDKGNNEKLFFGSGTQLSVL.

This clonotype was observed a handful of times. CDR3 DNA sequence: TGTGCCAGCAGCTTAATGGGAACAACTAGCACAGATACGCAGTATTTT. It translates to CASSLMGTTSTDTQYF. The rearrangement joins TRBV7-9 to TRBJ2-3; no reliable D call. CDR1 SEHNR and CDR2 FQNEAQ come from the germline V gene (reference sequence). V was pared by 2 bases and J by 0 bases, with 12 bases between. This CDR3 contains 16 residues.

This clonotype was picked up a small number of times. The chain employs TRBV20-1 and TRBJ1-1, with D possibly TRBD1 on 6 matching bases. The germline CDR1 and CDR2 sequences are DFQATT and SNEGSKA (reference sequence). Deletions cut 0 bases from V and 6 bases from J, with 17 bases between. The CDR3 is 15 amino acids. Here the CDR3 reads CSARDRGTLSAEAFF. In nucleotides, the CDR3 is TGCAGTGCTAGAGATCGAGGGACACTTAGCGCTGAAGCTTTCTTT.

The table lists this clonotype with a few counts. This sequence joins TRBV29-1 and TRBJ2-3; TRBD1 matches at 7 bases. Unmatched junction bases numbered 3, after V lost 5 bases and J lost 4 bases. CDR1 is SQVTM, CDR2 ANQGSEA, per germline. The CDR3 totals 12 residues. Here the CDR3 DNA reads TGCAGCGTTCGACAGGGTCCAGATACGCAGTATTTT. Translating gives CSVRQGPDTQYF.

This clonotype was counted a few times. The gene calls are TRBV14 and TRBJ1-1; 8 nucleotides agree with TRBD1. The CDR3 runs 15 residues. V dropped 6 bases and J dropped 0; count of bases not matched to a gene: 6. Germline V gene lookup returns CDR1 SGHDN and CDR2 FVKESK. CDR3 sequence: CASSPGGALNTEAFF. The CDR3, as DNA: TGTGCCAGCAGTCCAGGGGGCGCGTTGAACACTGAAGCTTTCTTT.

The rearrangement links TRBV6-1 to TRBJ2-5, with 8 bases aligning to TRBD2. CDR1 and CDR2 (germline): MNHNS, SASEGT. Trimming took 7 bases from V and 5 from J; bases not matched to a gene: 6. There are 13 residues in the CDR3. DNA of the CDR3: TGTGCCAGCAACCGACGGGGGGGCGAGACCCAGTACTTC. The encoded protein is CASNRRGGETQYF.

CDR3 region: CASSLGGSGTSGYTF. The CDR3 DNA is TGTGCCAGCAGCTTGGGAGGGAGCGGTACGTCTGGCTACACCTTC. The chain combines TRBV11-1 with TRBJ1-2; D is undetermined. The CDR3 is 15 amino acids. Germline CDR1 and CDR2: SGHAT and FQDESV (reference sequence). V gave up 3 bases and J gave up 7 bases, with 18 bases separating them.

The CDR3 region has the DNA TGTGCCAGCAGACAGACAGGGGGCGGTGAGACCCAGTACTTC. Protein: CASRQTGGGETQYF. The genes are TRBV28 and TRBJ2-5, with 10 nucleotides matching TRBD1. Germline-derived CDR1 and CDR2 are MDHEN and SYDVKM. The CDR3 is 14 amino acids. V was clipped by 6 bases and J by 5 bases; unmatched bases: 6.

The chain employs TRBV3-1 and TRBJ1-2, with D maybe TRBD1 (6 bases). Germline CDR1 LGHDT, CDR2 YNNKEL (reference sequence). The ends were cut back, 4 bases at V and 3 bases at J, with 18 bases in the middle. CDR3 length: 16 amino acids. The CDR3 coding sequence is TGTGCCAGCAGCCCCCCGAGCAGGGGATCTTACTATGGCTACACCTTC. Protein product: CASSPPSRGSYYGYTF.

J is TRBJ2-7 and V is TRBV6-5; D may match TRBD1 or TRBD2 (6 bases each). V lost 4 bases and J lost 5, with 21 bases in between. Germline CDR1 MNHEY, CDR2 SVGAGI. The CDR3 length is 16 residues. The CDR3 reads CASSSHGIGGINEQYF. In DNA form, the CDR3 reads TGTGCCAGCAGTTCGCACGGGATAGGGGGGATAAACGAGCAGTACTTC.

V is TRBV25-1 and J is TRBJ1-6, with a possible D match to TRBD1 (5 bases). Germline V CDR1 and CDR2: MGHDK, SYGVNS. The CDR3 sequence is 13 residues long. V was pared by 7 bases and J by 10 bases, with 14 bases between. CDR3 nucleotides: TGTGCCAGCAATGGCAGGGAAGGATCACCCCTCCACTTT. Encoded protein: CASNGREGSPLHF.

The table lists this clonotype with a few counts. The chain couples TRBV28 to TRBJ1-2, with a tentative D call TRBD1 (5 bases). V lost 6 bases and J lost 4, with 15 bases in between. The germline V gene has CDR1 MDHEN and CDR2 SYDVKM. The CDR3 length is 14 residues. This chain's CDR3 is CASRVVGGTYGYTF. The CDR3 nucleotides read TGTGCCAGCAGGGTCGTTGGGGGGACCTATGGCTACACCTTC.

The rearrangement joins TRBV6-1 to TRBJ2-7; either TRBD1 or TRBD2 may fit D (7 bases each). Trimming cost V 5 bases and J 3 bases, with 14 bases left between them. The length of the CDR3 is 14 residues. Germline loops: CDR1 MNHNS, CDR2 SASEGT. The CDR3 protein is CASSHRGGNYEQYF. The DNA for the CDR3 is TGTGCCAGCAGTCACAGGGGAGGGAACTACGAGCAGTACTTC.

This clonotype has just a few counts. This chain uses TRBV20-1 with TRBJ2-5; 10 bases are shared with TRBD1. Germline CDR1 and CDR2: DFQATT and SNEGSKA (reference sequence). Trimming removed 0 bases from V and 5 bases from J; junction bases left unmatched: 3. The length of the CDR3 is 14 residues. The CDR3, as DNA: TGCAGTGCTAGAGAGACAGGGGGCCGGGAGACCCAGTACTTC. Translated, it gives CSARETGGRETQYF.

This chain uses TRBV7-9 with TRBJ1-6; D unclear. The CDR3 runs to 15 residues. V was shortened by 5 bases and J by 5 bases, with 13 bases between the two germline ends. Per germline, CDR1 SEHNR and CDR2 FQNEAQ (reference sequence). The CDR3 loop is CASSVFRLDNSPLHF. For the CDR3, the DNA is TGTGCCAGCAGCGTCTTTAGGTTGGATAATTCACCCCTCCACTTT.

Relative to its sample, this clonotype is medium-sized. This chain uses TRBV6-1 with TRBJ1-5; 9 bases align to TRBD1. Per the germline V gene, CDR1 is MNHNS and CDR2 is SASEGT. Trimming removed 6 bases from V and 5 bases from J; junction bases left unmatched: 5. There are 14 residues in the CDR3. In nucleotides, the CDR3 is TGTGCCAGCAGGGGTGGGACAGGGTATCAGCCCCAGCATTTT. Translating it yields CASRGGTGYQPQHF.

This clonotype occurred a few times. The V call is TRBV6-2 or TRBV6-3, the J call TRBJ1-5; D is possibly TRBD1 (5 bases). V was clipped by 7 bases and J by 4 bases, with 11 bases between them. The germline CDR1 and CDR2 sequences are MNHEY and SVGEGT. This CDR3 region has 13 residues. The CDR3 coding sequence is TGTGCCAGCACGTCACAGGTGAATCAGCCCCAGCATTTT. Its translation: CASTSQVNQPQHF.

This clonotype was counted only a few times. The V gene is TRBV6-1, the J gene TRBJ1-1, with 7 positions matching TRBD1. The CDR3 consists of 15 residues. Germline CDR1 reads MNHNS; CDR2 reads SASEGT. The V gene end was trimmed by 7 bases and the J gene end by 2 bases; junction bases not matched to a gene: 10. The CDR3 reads CASILATGLNTEAFF. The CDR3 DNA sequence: TGTGCCAGCATTTTAGCGACAGGGCTAAACACTGAAGCTTTCTTT.

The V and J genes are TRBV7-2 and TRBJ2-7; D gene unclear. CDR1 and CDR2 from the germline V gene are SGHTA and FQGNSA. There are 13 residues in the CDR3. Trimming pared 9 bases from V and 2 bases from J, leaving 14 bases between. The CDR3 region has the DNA TGTGCCAGTAGCCAAGGACGGGCCTACGAGCAGTACTTC. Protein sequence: CASSQGRAYEQYF.

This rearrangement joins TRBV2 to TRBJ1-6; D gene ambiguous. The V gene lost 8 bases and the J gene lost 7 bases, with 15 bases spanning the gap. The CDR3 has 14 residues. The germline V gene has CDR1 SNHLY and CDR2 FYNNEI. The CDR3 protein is CASRLGESNSPLHF. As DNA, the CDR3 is TGTGCCAGCCGCCTGGGCGAGTCGAATTCACCCCTCCACTTT.

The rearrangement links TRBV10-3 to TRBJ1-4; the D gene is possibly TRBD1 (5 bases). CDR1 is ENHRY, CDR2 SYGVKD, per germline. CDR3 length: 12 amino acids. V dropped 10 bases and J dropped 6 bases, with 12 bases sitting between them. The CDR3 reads CASAGDDEKLFF. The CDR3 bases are TGTGCCAGCGCGGGGGACGATGAAAAACTGTTTTTT.

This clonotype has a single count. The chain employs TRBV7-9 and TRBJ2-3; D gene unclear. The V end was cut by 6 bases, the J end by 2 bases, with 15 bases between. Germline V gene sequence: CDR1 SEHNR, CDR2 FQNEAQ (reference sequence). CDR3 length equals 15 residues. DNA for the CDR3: TGTGCCAGCAGACGAACCCAGGACCTCACAGATACGCAGTATTTT. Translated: CASRRTQDLTDTQYF.

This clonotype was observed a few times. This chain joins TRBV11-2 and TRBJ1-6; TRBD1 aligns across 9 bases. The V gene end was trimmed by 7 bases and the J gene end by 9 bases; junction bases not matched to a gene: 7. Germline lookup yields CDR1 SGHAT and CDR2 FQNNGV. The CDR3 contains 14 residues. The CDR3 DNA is TGTGCCAGCACCTCAACAGGGGGCTTTTCACCCCTCCACTTT. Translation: CASTSTGGFSPLHF.

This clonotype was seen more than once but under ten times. CDR3 residues: CASSQDLISGNTIYF. In DNA, the CDR3 is TGTGCCAGCAGCCAAGACCTGATCTCTGGAAACACCATATATTTT. The genes are TRBV4-2 and TRBJ1-3; no clear D. V was shortened by 0 bases and J by 0 bases, with 6 bases between the two germline ends. The CDR3 runs to 15 residues. Germline V lookup: CDR1 LGHNA, CDR2 YNFKEQ.